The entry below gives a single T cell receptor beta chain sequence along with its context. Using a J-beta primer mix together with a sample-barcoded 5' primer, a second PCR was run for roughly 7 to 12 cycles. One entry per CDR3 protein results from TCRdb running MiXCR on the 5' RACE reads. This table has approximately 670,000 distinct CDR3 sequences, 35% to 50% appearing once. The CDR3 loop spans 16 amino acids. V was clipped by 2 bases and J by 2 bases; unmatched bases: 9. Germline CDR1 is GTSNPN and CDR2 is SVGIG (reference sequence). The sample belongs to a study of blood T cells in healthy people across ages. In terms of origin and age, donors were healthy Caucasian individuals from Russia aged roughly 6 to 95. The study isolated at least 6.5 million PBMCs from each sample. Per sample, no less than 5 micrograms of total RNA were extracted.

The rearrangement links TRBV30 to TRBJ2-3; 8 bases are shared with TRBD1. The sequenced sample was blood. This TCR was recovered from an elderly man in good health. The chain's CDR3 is CAWSPGQGIVTDTQYF. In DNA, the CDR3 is TGTGCCTGGAGTCCCGGACAGGGTATTGTCACAGATACGCAGTATTTT.